Each of the 17 T cell receptor beta chains below was sequenced from the same sample in a study of brain T cells in children with intractable seizures. Using immunoSEQ multiplex PCR, the repertoire was profiled, and TCRdb retains in-frame clones only, with some absent. This sample has approximately 3,900 clones, with about 73% found just once. The sequenced cases were selected for having the highest brain T cell transcript signatures. The sequenced sample was resected brain tissue, obtained at surgery. The origin of the receptors is a girl aged 2 to 9 with Rasmussen encephalitis and intractable seizures.

The V and J genes are TRBV13 and TRBJ2-7; possible D gene TRBD2, 7 bases. Germline V CDR1 and CDR2: PRHDT, FYEKMQ (reference sequence). The CDR3 loop spans 14 amino acids. CDR3 amino acids: CASRGGARSYEQYF. CDR3 sequence (DNA): TGTGCGTCTAGAGGGGGGGCACGCTCCTACGAGCAGTACTTC. The entire variable domain, with the rest obtained from reference TRBV13 and TRBJ2-7, is as follows: AAGVIQSPRHLIKEKRETATLKCYPIPRHDTVYWYQQGPGQDPQFLISFYEKMQSDKGSIPDRFSAQQFSDYHSELNMSSLELGDSALYFCASRGGARSYEQYFGPGTRLTVT.

This clone was seen more than once but under ten times. The CDR3 reads CASSLITPAGNEQFF. CDR3 nucleotides: TGCGCCAGCAGCTTAATTACCCCCGCCGGGAATGAGCAGTTCTTC. The chain is built from TRBV5-1 and TRBJ2-1; the D is unclear. Trimming left V 2 bases short and J 7 bases short, with 16 bases between. The CDR3 has 15 residues. The germline V gene has CDR1 SGHRS and CDR2 YFSETQ. The full variable domain, rest sourced from reference TRBV5-1 and TRBJ2-1, is KAGVTQTPRYLIKTRGQQVTLSCSPISGHRSVSWYQQTPGQGLQFLFEYFSETQRNKGNFPGRFSGRQFSNSRSEMNVSTLELGDSALYLCASSLITPAGNEQFFGPGTRLTVL.

The V and J genes are TRBV2 and TRBJ2-3; D tentatively fits TRBD1 or TRBD2 (5 bases each). The CDR3 totals 13 residues. Trimming stripped 6 bases from V and 9 bases from J, with 16 bases between. Germline values: CDR1 SNHLY, CDR2 FYNNEI. For the CDR3, the DNA is TGTGCCAGCAGCGCAGGGACCCGCGAAACGCAGTATTTT. The encoded protein is CASSAGTRETQYF.

This chain connects TRBV7-9 to TRBJ1-2; D gene ambiguous. The ends were cut back, 4 bases at V and 6 bases at J, with 12 bases in the middle. Looked up from germline, CDR1 is SEHNR and CDR2 is FQNEAQ (reference sequence). This CDR3 spans 13 amino acids. CDR3 loop: CASSSDVDDGYTF. In DNA, the CDR3 is TGTGCCAGCAGCTCAGATGTGGACGATGGCTACACCTTC.

This chain links TRBV7-9 with TRBJ1-1, with D tentatively TRBD1 (5 bases). V shed 5 bases and J shed 1 base, with 17 bases lying between them. This CDR3 spans 16 amino acids. Germline V gives CDR1 SEHNR, CDR2 FQNEAQ (reference sequence). This CDR3 reads CASSLSGRWKNTEAFF. The CDR3 DNA follows: TGTGCCAGCAGCCTATCAGGGCGGTGGAAGAACACTGAAGCTTTCTTT.

The CDR3 region has the DNA TGCGCCAGCAGCTATGACCCAGGAAACACCATATATTTT. It specifies CASSYDPGNTIYF. The gene calls are TRBV5-1 and TRBJ1-3; D gene uncertain. From germline, CDR1 is SGHRS and CDR2 YFSETQ. Trimming removed 3 bases at V and 4 bases at J, with 8 bases between. CDR3 length equals 13 residues. Full variable domain (remainder filled in from reference TRBV5-1 and TRBJ1-3): KAGVTQTPRYLIKTRGQQVTLSCSPISGHRSVSWYQQTPGQGLQFLFEYFSETQRNKGNFPGRFSGRQFSNSRSEMNVSTLELGDSALYLCASSYDPGNTIYFGEGSWLTVV.

This sequence joins TRBV11-3 and TRBJ1-1, with a possible D match to TRBD1 (6 bases). The V end was cut by 5 bases, the J end by 1 base, with 8 bases between. The CDR3 covers 13 residues. CDR1 is SGHNT, CDR2 YENEEA, per germline. The DNA for the CDR3 is TGTGCCAGCAGCCGGGGGGCGAACACTGAAGCTTTCTTT. It yields the protein CASSRGANTEAFF. The variable domain in full, with the rest retrieved from reference TRBV11-3 and TRBJ1-1, is EAGVVQSPRYKIIEKKQPVAFWCNPISGHNTLYWYLQNLGQGPELLIRYENEEAVDDSQLPKDRFSAERLKGVDSTLKIQPAELGDSAVYLCASSRGANTEAFFGQGTRLTVV.

The chain combines TRBV29-1 with TRBJ1-4; D perhaps matches TRBD1 (5 bases). The CDR3 covers 14 residues. V gave up 6 bases and J gave up 2 bases, with 13 bases separating them. Germline lookup yields CDR1 SQVTM and CDR2 ANQGSEA. DNA of the CDR3: TGCAGCGTCGGAACAGGTCGGACTAATGAAAAACTGTTTTTT. Translating gives CSVGTGRTNEKLFF.

V gene TRBV28 combines with J gene TRBJ1-5; 8 bases map to TRBD1. V shed 6 bases and J 3 bases; nucleotides not matched to a gene: 7. CDR1 is MDHEN and CDR2 is SYDVKM in the germline V gene. The length of the CDR3 is 15 residues. The CDR3 sequence: CASRTTGDPNQPQHF. As DNA, the CDR3 is TGTGCCAGCAGGACGACAGGGGATCCCAATCAGCCCCAGCATTTT.

This clone was counted a single time. The chain employs TRBV9 and TRBJ2-2, with D possibly matching TRBD2 (5 bases). The CDR3 sequence is 14 residues long. V lost 3 bases and J 5 bases, leaving 11 bases between the germline ends. Germline assignment: CDR1 SGDLS and CDR2 YYNGEE. CDR3 region: CASSAGFQTGELFF. The CDR3 nucleotides read TGTGCCAGCAGCGCGGGATTTCAAACCGGGGAGCTGTTTTTT.

This rearrangement joins TRBV29-1 to TRBJ2-7, with unresolved D. This CDR3 contains 11 residues. The germline V gene has CDR1 SQVTM and CDR2 ANQGSEA. V was shortened by 6 bases and J by 4 bases, with 10 bases between the two germline ends. The CDR3 DNA reads as TGCAGCGTAGGTGGGTTTTACGAGCAGTACTTC. It encodes CSVGGFYEQYF.

The rearrangement uses TRBV29-1 and TRBJ2-1; D may be TRBD2 (5 bases). This CDR3 has 13 amino acids. Germline CDR1 is SQVTM and CDR2 is ANQGSEA. Trimming removed 6 bases from V and 3 bases from J, with 12 bases in between. In DNA, the CDR3 is TGCAGCGTGAGAGCAGCGGTCTACAATGAGCAGTTCTTC. It codes for CSVRAAVYNEQFF.

V usage is TRBV10-2 and J usage is TRBJ1-6; 9 bases match TRBD1. CDR3 length equals 14 residues. Losses at the gene ends were 5 bases for V and 10 bases for J; bases not matched to a gene: 6. The germline V gene encodes CDR1 WSHSY and CDR2 SAAADI. The CDR3 protein is CASSMTGGESPLHF. The CDR3 DNA sequence: TGCGCCAGCAGTATGACAGGGGGAGAATCACCCCTCCACTTT.

The chain combines TRBV9 with TRBJ2-2, with TRBD2 matching 14 bases. V was clipped by 3 bases and J by 2 bases; unmatched bases: 9. The germline gives CDR1 SGDLS, CDR2 YYNGEE. The CDR3 has 19 residues. The CDR3 bases are TGTGCCAGCAGCGATGGGACTAGCGGGAGTGGTAGTAACACCGGGGAGCTGTTTTTT. Residues: CASSDGTSGSGSNTGELFF.

V gene TRBV4-2 combines with J gene TRBJ1-3; D is undetermined. The germline gives CDR1 LGHNA, CDR2 YNFKEQ. The CDR3 consists of 15 residues. The ends were cut back, 0 bases at V and 5 bases at J, with 11 bases in the middle. The CDR3, as DNA: TGTGCCAGCAGCCAAGATCGTAAAGGGAGAAACACCATATATTTT. Translation gives CASSQDRKGRNTIYF.

This clone occurred a few times. The rearrangement links TRBV4-1 to TRBJ2-7, with no clear D. V lost 1 base, J lost 4 bases, and 17 bases lay in between. The length of the CDR3 is 16 residues. CDR1 and CDR2 from the germline V gene are MGHRA and YSYEKL. The CDR3 bases are TGCGCCAGCAGCCAAGTAGGAATGATAGTTCAATACGAGCAGTACTTC. Translation: CASSQVGMIVQYEQYF.

A single count supports this clone. This chain connects TRBV30 to TRBJ1-1; D remains ambiguous. V was pared by 2 bases and J by 7 bases, with 14 bases between. Germline V gives CDR1 GTSNPN, CDR2 SVGIG (reference sequence). This CDR3 contains 13 residues. CDR3 bases: TGTGCCTGGAGTCCTGGGATTGAGAGTGAAGCTTTCTTT. Translation gives CAWSPGIESEAFF.